What follows is one T cell receptor beta chain and its context. This record belongs to a study of T-cell memory formation after mild COVID-19. Study-wide background: Largely, the TCR clusters proved donor specific.

TCRdb called the 5' RACE reads again in MiXCR, with one record for every CDR3 protein. The sample includes roughly 250,000 distinct CDR3 sequences, about a sixth seen only once; the top ten take roughly 3.6%. The CDR3 runs to 13 residues. Trimming left V 3 bases short and J 2 bases short, with 7 bases between. This sequence was found in a young man who had mild COVID-19 (a few samples of this study predate the infection). Cell type and time point are not known. The V gene is TRBV12-3 or TRBV12-4, the J gene TRBJ1-2; D is perhaps TRBD1 (5 bases). Sequencing used PBMCs or a T cell subset sorted from them (not recorded which). The CDR3 bases are TGTGCCAGCAGTTTGAACAGGAACTATGGCTACACCTTC. Encoded protein: CASSLNRNYGYTF.